What follows are 18 T cell receptor beta chains derived from one specimen sequenced in a study of shared clonotypes between healthy human individuals. The method was immunoSEQ multiplex PCR; TCRdb's version includes in-frame clones alone and lacks a portion of them. The table has about 1.5 million clones, approximately 97% seen once. The source material was naive CD4+ T cells sorted from blood. Subset specified: CD45RA+ positively selected. The receptor source for this set is a man aged 25-40 years in good health.

The V call is TRBV7-9, the J call TRBJ2-3; TRBD2 matches at 10 bases. The length of the CDR3 is 14 residues. V lost 2 bases to trimming and J lost 4 bases; unmatched junction nucleotides: 0. Germline loops: CDR1 SEHNR, CDR2 FQNEAQ (reference sequence). The CDR3 reads CASSLTSGADTQYF. In DNA form, the CDR3 reads TGTGCCAGCAGCTTAACTAGCGGGGCAGATACGCAGTATTTT.

V is TRBV18 and J is TRBJ2-3, with D perhaps matching TRBD1 or TRBD2 (5 bases each). Trimming cost V 5 bases and J 4 bases, with 13 bases left between them. Germline-derived CDR1 and CDR2 are KGHSH and LQKENI. The CDR3 has 14 residues. This CDR3 reads CASSEGRKSDTQYF. The CDR3 nucleotides are TGTGCCAGCTCAGAGGGGAGAAAGTCAGATACGCAGTATTTT.

The chain employs TRBV28 and TRBJ2-3, with 10 bases matching TRBD2. The CDR3 loop spans 14 amino acids. V gave up 6 bases and J gave up 4 bases; unmatched junction bases: 4. The germline V gene encodes CDR1 MDHEN and CDR2 SYDVKM. The CDR3 nucleotides read TGTGCCAGCAGCTCCGGACTAGCGGCAGATACGCAGTATTTT. Translation: CASSSGLAADTQYF.

This chain links TRBV5-4 with TRBJ1-2; D possibly corresponds to TRBD1 (6 bases). This CDR3 spans 15 amino acids. Germline V gives CDR1 SGHNT, CDR2 YYREEE (reference sequence). V dropped 4 bases and J dropped 0 bases, with 13 bases sitting between them. Written as DNA, the CDR3 is TGTGCCAGCAGCCCTACACAGGGCGCTAACTATGGCTACACCTTC. It codes for CASSPTQGANYGYTF.

In DNA form, the CDR3 reads TGTGCCAGCAGTGATCCCCGCCCCGGGGCCAACGTCCTGACTTTC. Its protein product is CASSDPRPGANVLTF. The chain combines TRBV2 with TRBJ2-6, with no clear D. Germline lookup yields CDR1 SNHLY and CDR2 FYNNEI. V was shortened by 3 bases and J by 4 bases, with 10 bases between the two germline ends. The CDR3 loop spans 15 amino acids.

The chain employs TRBV27 and TRBJ2-3; the D gene is possibly TRBD2 (6 bases). Germline CDR1 reads MNHEY; CDR2 reads SMNVEV (reference sequence). Trimming left V 5 bases short and J 0 bases short, with 15 bases between. CDR3 length equals 16 residues. The CDR3: CASSPPTGTSTDTQYF. For the CDR3, the DNA is TGTGCCAGCAGTCCACCCACCGGGACTAGCACAGATACGCAGTATTTT.

This rearrangement joins TRBV7-9 to TRBJ2-7; TRBD1 matches at 12 bases. With V trimmed by 2 bases and J by 4 bases, 9 bases remained unmatched. Looked up from germline, CDR1 is SEHNR and CDR2 is FQNEAQ (reference sequence). The CDR3 sequence is 17 residues long. The CDR3 DNA is TGTGCCAGCAGCTTACCCGCGGGACAGGGGGCGCGGTACGAGCAGTACTTC. This codes for CASSLPAGQGARYEQYF.

The genes are TRBV2 and TRBJ1-3; 7 bases align to TRBD1. Germline V lookup: CDR1 SNHLY, CDR2 FYNNEI. J was trimmed by 3 bases and V by 5 bases; bases with no gene match: 10. This CDR3 contains 16 residues. The CDR3 spells CASSYRQGRSGNTIYF. The CDR3 region has the DNA TGTGCCAGCAGTTACAGACAGGGACGAAGTGGAAACACCATATATTTT.

The J gene is TRBJ2-5, the V gene TRBV19, with D unresolved. V was trimmed by 4 bases and J by 4 bases, leaving 16 bases between them. The CDR3 consists of 15 residues. The germline V gene encodes CDR1 LNHDA and CDR2 SQIVND (reference sequence). In nucleotides, the CDR3 is TGTGCCAGTAGTACAGACCCGGACGGATTAGAGACCCAGTACTTC. Its protein product is CASSTDPDGLETQYF.

The genes are TRBV19 and TRBJ2-1; a weak D match, TRBD2 (6 bases). CDR1 is LNHDA and CDR2 is SQIVND in the germline V gene (reference sequence). The V and J ends lost 8 bases and 8 bases respectively, with 19 bases between them. The CDR3 loop spans 14 amino acids. CDR3 amino acids: CASGGTFGLDEQFF. CDR3 nucleotides: TGTGCCAGTGGAGGGACTTTCGGATTGGATGAGCAGTTCTTC.

The CDR3 sequence is CASSLTGVPSSGANVLTF. The CDR3 DNA is TGTGCCAGCAGCCTGACAGGGGTCCCCTCGTCTGGGGCCAACGTCCTGACTTTC. The genes are TRBV4-2 and TRBJ2-6; the match to TRBD1 covers 8 bases. The CDR3 runs 18 residues. Germline assignment: CDR1 LGHNA and CDR2 YNFKEQ. After removal of 4 bases from V and 1 base from J, the junction contained 9 bases not matched to a gene.

The V gene is TRBV7-2, the J gene TRBJ2-2, with D unresolved. This CDR3 contains 15 residues. The germline V and J ends were trimmed by 0 bases and 5 bases, with 10 bases remaining between them. Germline V gene data show CDR1 as SGHTA and CDR2 as FQGNSA. CDR3 in amino acids: CASSLAVLGTGELFF. DNA for the CDR3: TGTGCCAGCAGCTTAGCGGTCCTTGGGACCGGGGAGCTGTTTTTT.

CDR3 coding DNA: TGTGCCAGCGATAGTCAGGGCGGCGGGGAGCTGTTTTTT. Protein sequence: CASDSQGGGELFF. The chain carries TRBV6-1 and TRBJ2-2, with D perhaps matching TRBD1 (5 bases). Trimming took off 8 bases at V and 7 bases at J, with 14 bases between the two ends. Looked up from germline, CDR1 is MNHNS and CDR2 is SASEGT. The CDR3 contains 13 residues.

This clone was seen a single time. This chain joins TRBV4-1 and TRBJ2-2; 13 nucleotides match TRBD2. Germline CDR1 and CDR2: MGHRA and YSYEKL. Trimming cost V 3 bases and J 0 bases; bases outside gene matches: 4. This CDR3 is built from 18 residues. CDR3 in amino acids: CASSHPGLAGPNTGELFF. Here the CDR3 DNA reads TGCGCCAGCAGCCACCCGGGACTAGCGGGGCCGAACACCGGGGAGCTGTTTTTT.

The DNA for the CDR3 is TGTGCCAGCAGGCCCGAGAGGGTTGGCTACACCTTC. It yields the protein CASRPERVGYTF. This rearrangement joins TRBV2 to TRBJ1-2; D call uncertain. CDR1 and CDR2 (germline): SNHLY, FYNNEI. Trimming shortened V by 6 bases and J by 7 bases, and 12 bases separated the two germline ends. CDR3 length equals 12 residues.

In nucleotides, the CDR3 is TGTGCCAGTAGTACCCAAATCGGGGTAAGCTACAATGAGCAGTTCTTC. Translation: CASSTQIGVSYNEQFF. V usage is TRBV19 and J usage is TRBJ2-1; the D gene is possibly TRBD2 (5 bases). V dropped 4 bases and J dropped 3 bases, with 16 bases sitting between them. This CDR3 region has 16 residues. The germline gives CDR1 LNHDA, CDR2 SQIVND (reference sequence). Supplemented by reference TRBV19 and TRBJ2-1, the full variable domain reads DGGITQSPKYLFRKEGQNVTLSCEQNLNHDAMYWYRQDPGQGLRLIYYSQIVNDFQKGDIAEGYSVSREKKESFPLTVTSAQKNPTAFYLCASSTQIGVSYNEQFFGPGTRLTVL.

The chain uses TRBV5-1 and TRBJ2-7; the D gene is possibly TRBD1 (6 bases). CDR1 is SGHRS and CDR2 is YFSETQ in the germline V gene. This CDR3 spans 13 amino acids. The V and J ends lost 4 bases and 2 bases respectively, with 10 bases between them. CDR3 bases: TGCGCCAGCAGCCAGGGGCGAGCCTACGAGCAGTACTTC. It yields the protein CASSQGRAYEQYF.

In its sample, this clone was seen once. V is TRBV18 and J is TRBJ2-2; TRBD1 agrees at 10 bases. This CDR3 has 15 amino acids. V shed 9 bases and J 4 bases; nucleotides not matched to a gene: 8. In germline, CDR1 is KGHSH, CDR2 LQKENI. CDR3 coding DNA: TGTGCCAGTTCAACCGGGACAGGGGTCACCGGGGAGCTGTTTTTT. Encoded protein: CASSTGTGVTGELFF. Full variable domain (outside the CDR3, taken from reference TRBV18 and TRBJ2-2): NAGVMQNPRHLVRRRGQEARLRCSPMKGHSHVYWYRQLPEEGLKFMVYLQKENIIDESGMPKERFSAEFPKEGPSILRIQQVVRGDSAAYFCASSTGTGVTGELFFGEGSRLTVL.